These 21 T cell receptor beta chains were all obtained from the same sample, sequenced in a study of T-cell memory formation after mild COVID-19. TCRdb processed the 5' RACE reads anew with MiXCR; each CDR3 protein has one entry. The sample consists of approximately 100,000 distinct CDR3 sequences, around 12% of them appearing once. Input material: PBMCs or a T cell subset sorted from them (not recorded which). The receptors were sampled from an adult woman who had mild COVID-19 (a few samples of this study predate the infection). Cell type and time point are not known.

As concerns this clonotype: This may arise from a read error, as a much more abundant clone is one base away. The chain combines TRBV29-1 with TRBJ2-7, with D possibly being TRBD1 (7 bases). V lost 6 bases, J lost 5 bases, and 17 bases lay in between. Germline values: CDR1 SQVTM, CDR2 ANQGSEA. This CDR3 is 13 amino acids long. The CDR3: CSVSGTAGDEQYF. CDR3 DNA: TGCAGCGTCTCCGGGACAGCGGGTGACGAGCAGTACTTC.

The table lists this clonotype with a few counts. CDR3 bases: TGCGCCAGCAGCTTGGACCCCACTAGCGGGAGGCCAACAGATACGCAGTATTTT. Amino acid sequence: CASSLDPTSGRPTDTQYF. This chain links TRBV5-1 with TRBJ2-3; 12 bases match TRBD2. Losses at the gene ends were 0 bases for V and 3 bases for J; bases not matched to a gene: 8. The germline V gene has CDR1 SGHRS and CDR2 YFSETQ. The CDR3 length is 18 residues.

This clonotype was counted only a few times. This chain connects TRBV28 to TRBJ2-1; unclear D gene. Trimming removed 2 bases from V and 2 bases from J, with 13 bases in between. The CDR3 has 16 amino acids. The germline V gene encodes CDR1 MDHEN and CDR2 SYDVKM. CDR3 sequence (DNA): TGTGCCAGCAGTTTACCTGCTGCGGTCCCCTACAATGAGCAGTTCTTC. This translates into CASSLPAAVPYNEQFF.

The gene calls are TRBV7-8 and TRBJ2-1; perhaps TRBD2 as D (5 bases). Germline CDR1 is SGHVS and CDR2 is FQNEAQ. V was cut by 0 bases and J by 6 bases, with 12 bases left in between. The CDR3 is made up of 15 amino acids. CDR3 sequence: CASSLAAGLGNEQFF. In DNA, the CDR3 is TGTGCCAGCAGCTTAGCGGCGGGTTTAGGCAATGAGCAGTTCTTC.

The gene calls are TRBV6-1 and TRBJ2-7, with TRBD2 identical over 7 bases. V lost 2 bases, J lost 3 bases, and 7 bases stayed unmatched. CDR3 size: 15 residues. Germline values: CDR1 MNHNS, CDR2 SASEGT. CDR3 region: CASSEMAGEGYEQYF. CDR3 DNA sequence: TGTGCCAGCAGTGAAATGGCGGGAGAGGGCTACGAGCAGTACTTC.

This clonotype was seen a handful of times. The gene calls are TRBV9 and TRBJ2-7, with TRBD2 matching 7 bases. Germline trimming cut 3 bases from V and 3 bases from J; bases unmatched to any gene: 0. The germline V gene has CDR1 SGDLS and CDR2 YYNGEE. The CDR3 extends over 12 amino acids. CDR3 coding DNA: TGTGCCAGCAGCGCGGGGGGCTACGAGCAGTACTTC. Translating gives CASSAGGYEQYF.

The chain recombines TRBV5-1 with TRBJ2-3; 11 bases match TRBD2. The trim removed 7 bases at V and 1 base at J, leaving 5 bases unmatched. The CDR3 loop spans 15 amino acids. Per germline, CDR1 SGHRS and CDR2 YFSETQ. The CDR3 nucleotides read TGCGCCAGCCGAGAGACTAGCGGGGGCACAGATACGCAGTATTTT. Translating gives CASRETSGGTDTQYF. The whole variable domain, remainder taken from reference TRBV5-1 and TRBJ2-3, is KAGVTQTPRYLIKTRGQQVTLSCSPISGHRSVSWYQQTPGQGLQFLFEYFSETQRNKGNFPGRFSGRQFSNSRSEMNVSTLELGDSALYLCASRETSGGTDTQYFGPGTRLTVL.

The chain uses TRBV12-3 or TRBV12-4 and TRBJ2-7; 9 bases line up with TRBD2. V was clipped by 4 bases and J by 2 bases; unmatched bases: 3. The CDR3 contains 14 residues. CDR3 nucleotide sequence: TGTGCCAGCAGTTCAGCGGGGGGCCCCTACGAGCAGTACTTC. It encodes CASSSAGGPYEQYF.

This clonotype was found many times. The chain employs TRBV11-2 and TRBJ2-7; D might be TRBD2 (6 bases). This CDR3 has 12 amino acids. Germline CDR1 reads SGHAT; CDR2 reads FQNNGV. Trimming pared 11 bases from V and 4 bases from J, leaving 15 bases between. DNA of the CDR3: TGTGCCGGAGGGCAAAACCCGTACGAGCAGTACTTC. Encoded protein: CAGGQNPYEQYF.

This clonotype was observed a few times. The J gene is TRBJ1-1, the V gene TRBV7-9; D remains ambiguous. Trimming left V 7 bases short and J 1 base short, with 7 bases between. The length of the CDR3 is 12 residues. Germline V CDR1 and CDR2: SEHNR, FQNEAQ (reference sequence). The CDR3 nucleotides read TGTGCCAGCATCATTCCGAACACTGAAGCTTTCTTT. This encodes CASIIPNTEAFF.

The chain carries TRBV7-9 and TRBJ1-1; TRBD1 is a possible D gene (6 bases). Germline CDR1 and CDR2: SEHNR and FQNEAQ (reference sequence). The CDR3 length is 17 residues. Trimming left V 0 bases short and J 0 bases short, with 14 bases between. This chain's CDR3 is CASSLAPGQLMNTEAFF. DNA for the CDR3: TGTGCCAGCAGCTTAGCTCCGGGACAACTCATGAACACTGAAGCTTTCTTT.

This clonotype occurred many times. The chain joins TRBV12-3 or TRBV12-4 to TRBJ2-3, with 8 bases lining up with TRBD1. The trim removed 4 bases at V and 3 bases at J, leaving 12 bases unmatched. CDR3 length: 17 residues. CDR3 DNA: TGTGCCAGCAGTTCCCTCTGGAACAGGGGGAAAACAGATACGCAGTATTTT. Translating it yields CASSSLWNRGKTDTQYF.

The CDR3 spells CASSLWSGAAEAFF. In nucleotides, the CDR3 is TGTGCCAGCAGTTTATGGTCGGGGGCCGCTGAAGCTTTCTTT. The J gene is TRBJ1-1, the V gene TRBV27, with D possibly being TRBD1 (6 bases). Germline CDR1 reads MNHEY; CDR2 reads SMNVEV (reference sequence). Trimming took off 1 base at V and 6 bases at J, with 12 bases between the two ends. This CDR3 is 14 amino acids long.

The sample holds a few counts of this clonotype. The rearrangement joins TRBV12-3 or TRBV12-4 to TRBJ2-1; D unclear. Trimming took off 6 bases at V and 7 bases at J, with 7 bases between the two ends. The CDR3 spans 11 residues. As DNA, the CDR3 is TGTGCCAGCAGGGGTCGGAATGAGCAGTTCTTC. It translates to CASRGRNEQFF.

The rearrangement links TRBV29-1 to TRBJ2-5, with D uncertain. This CDR3 comprises 14 residues. Germline CDR1 SQVTM, CDR2 ANQGSEA. Trimming pared 3 bases from V and 2 bases from J, leaving 13 bases between. DNA of the CDR3: TGCAGCGTTGAGGTGGAATTCCTTCAAGAGACCCAGTACTTC. It codes for CSVEVEFLQETQYF.

The V call is TRBV24-1, the J call TRBJ2-1, with D perhaps TRBD2 (5 bases). Trimming left V 3 bases short and J 0 bases short, with 17 bases between. The CDR3 totals 18 residues. CDR1 is KGHDR and CDR2 is SFDVKD in the germline V gene. CDR3 sequence reads: CATSDPLASTNSYNEQFF. In nucleotides, the CDR3 is TGTGCCACCAGTGATCCTTTAGCTAGCACTAACTCCTACAATGAGCAGTTCTTC.

The chain carries TRBV23-1 and TRBJ2-6, with D hard to call. TRBV23-1 is known as an ORF, though its function is uncertain. The CDR3 contains 14 residues. V dropped 4 bases and J dropped 2 bases, with 6 bases sitting between them. CDR3 in DNA: TGCGCCAGCAGTCTAAGCCCTGGGGCCAACGTCCTGACTTTC. As protein: CASSLSPGANVLTF.

In DNA, the CDR3 is TGCGCCAGCAGCCCCGGAGGGGATCAAGAGACCCAGTACTTC. Translating gives CASSPGGDQETQYF. The chain employs TRBV4-1 and TRBJ2-5, with a possible D match to TRBD2 (6 bases). CDR1 is MGHRA, CDR2 YSYEKL, per germline. V dropped 4 bases and J dropped 2 bases, with 11 bases sitting between them. This CDR3 has 14 residues.

As concerns this clonotype: A much larger clone is a single base away; this may be a read error. V usage is TRBV7-9 and J usage is TRBJ2-5; no clear D gene. CDR1 and CDR2 (germline): SEHNR, FQNEAQ (reference sequence). Trimming removed 5 bases from V and 5 bases from J, with 15 bases in between. The CDR3 runs to 14 residues. The CDR3 nucleotides read TGTGCCAGCAGCCCTCGATATCTCCTGGAGACCCAGTACTTC. This translates into CASSPRYLLETQYF.

The rearrangement joins TRBV4-1 to TRBJ2-1; 11 nucleotides match TRBD1. Germline loops: CDR1 MGHRA, CDR2 YSYEKL. This CDR3 comprises 18 residues. V lost 0 bases and J lost 7; bases outside the gene matches: 11. CDR3 nucleotide sequence: TGCGCCAGCAGCCAAGATTTGTTAGGACAGGGGGCCTGGAATGAGCAGTTCTTC. Protein product: CASSQDLLGQGAWNEQFF.

This rearrangement joins TRBV12-3 or TRBV12-4 to TRBJ2-6; unclear D gene. With 7 bases removed from V and 4 bases from J, the gap between germline ends came to 14 bases. The CDR3 is 15 amino acids. The CDR3 reads CASIPSAAGANVLTF. In nucleotides, the CDR3 is TGTGCCAGCATTCCCAGTGCAGCGGGGGCCAACGTCCTGACTTTC.